These 31 T cell receptor beta chains were all obtained from the same sample, sequenced in a study of PD-1 blockade in classical Hodgkin lymphoma. The method was immunoSEQ multiplex PCR; TCRdb's version includes in-frame clones alone and lacks a portion of them. In the table there are around 57,000 clones, about 89% of which are singletons. Documented time point: cycle 4 day 1 (C4D1), after less than 7 weeks of nivolumab. All trial patients relapsed after autologous stem cell transplantation. The sequencing here drew on peripheral blood mononuclear cells (PBMCs), taken before the fourth cycle of nivolumab. These receptors all come from a human donor with classical Hodgkin lymphoma.

This chain uses TRBV15 with TRBJ1-2, with D possibly being TRBD1 (5 bases). Germline-derived CDR1 and CDR2 are LNHNV and YYDKDF (reference sequence). The CDR3 totals 14 residues. V was clipped by 2 bases and J by 6 bases, with 13 bases between them. In DNA form, the CDR3 reads TGTGCCACCAGCAGAAGGACAACGGGGGATGGCTACACCTTC. Its translation: CATSRRTTGDGYTF.

The gene calls are TRBV5-1 and TRBJ2-1, with 7 nucleotides matching TRBD1. CDR3 size: 20 residues. V shed 4 bases and J 1 base; nucleotides not matched to a gene: 20. Germline V gene sequence: CDR1 SGHRS, CDR2 YFSETQ. CDR3 in DNA: TGCGCCAGCAGCACATGGATCGGTGGGCAGGGGGTAAGATCCTACAATGAGCAGTTCTTC. Its translation is CASSTWIGGQGVRSYNEQFF.

The V gene is TRBV27, the J gene TRBJ2-2; 15 nucleotides match TRBD2. Germline trimming cut 5 bases from V and 5 bases from J; bases unmatched to any gene: 9. Germline lookup yields CDR1 MNHEY and CDR2 SMNVEV (reference sequence). There are 18 residues in the CDR3. The CDR3: CASSRGTSGRISTGELFF. The CDR3 nucleotides are TGTGCCAGCAGTCGCGGGACTAGCGGGAGGATATCGACCGGGGAGCTGTTTTTT.

V gene TRBV6-4 combines with J gene TRBJ2-1, with a possible D match to TRBD1 (6 bases). V was cut by 0 bases and J by 6 bases, with 9 bases left in between. The CDR3 extends over 14 amino acids. Germline V gene sequence: CDR1 MRHNA, CDR2 SNTAGT. CDR3 loop: CASSDSRGGNEQFF. The CDR3 DNA reads TGTGCCAGCAGTGACTCCAGAGGGGGCAATGAGCAGTTCTTC.

This clone was counted once. For the CDR3, the DNA is TGCGCCAGCAGCCACGTGGGGCTAGCGGGGGGATCCTACGAGCAGTACTTC. The encoded protein is CASSHVGLAGGSYEQYF. The rearrangement uses TRBV4-1 and TRBJ2-7, with 11 bases lining up with TRBD2. This CDR3 spans 17 amino acids. With V trimmed by 3 bases and J by 1 base, 8 bases remained unmatched. CDR1 MGHRA and CDR2 YSYEKL come from the germline V gene.

The chain links TRBV11-2 to TRBJ2-2; D unclear. Germline CDR1 SGHAT, CDR2 FQNNGV. Trimming cost V 2 bases and J 5 bases, with 12 bases left between them. CDR3 length equals 15 residues. The CDR3 DNA is TGTGCCAGCAGCTTACGGGTCGGTAAAACCGGGGAGCTGTTTTTT. Amino acids: CASSLRVGKTGELFF.

V is TRBV6-1 and J is TRBJ1-2; D remains ambiguous. There are 15 residues in the CDR3. The germline V gene has CDR1 MNHNS and CDR2 SASEGT. Trimming pared 2 bases from V and 6 bases from J, leaving 16 bases between. The CDR3: CASSEIRWPLDGYTF. The DNA for the CDR3 is TGTGCCAGCAGTGAAATAAGATGGCCTTTGGATGGCTACACCTTC.

This clone was observed once. V is TRBV27 and J is TRBJ2-2, with TRBD2 matching 13 bases. The CDR3 spans 16 residues. Per the germline V gene, CDR1 is MNHEY and CDR2 is SMNVEV (reference sequence). The junction had 3 bases not matched to a gene; V was cut back by 6 bases and J by 2 bases. CDR3 sequence reads: CASRTSGRANTGELFF. Written as DNA, the CDR3 is TGTGCCAGCAGAACTAGCGGGAGGGCCAACACCGGGGAGCTGTTTTTT.

The chain is built from TRBV5-4 and TRBJ2-5; TRBD1 agrees at 9 bases. Germline CDR1 SGHNT, CDR2 YYREEE (reference sequence). V trimming: 4 bases; J trimming: 7 bases; junction bases outside the gene matches: 11. The CDR3 runs 15 residues. In DNA form, the CDR3 reads TGTGCCAGCAGCGACCCGGGACAGGGTGATCGGACCCAGTACTTC. Amino acid sequence: CASSDPGQGDRTQYF.

This clone was detected once. The rearrangement links TRBV19 to TRBJ1-2; D remains unclear. V shed 6 bases and J shed 2 bases, with 13 bases lying between them. The CDR3 loop spans 14 amino acids. Per the germline V gene, CDR1 is LNHDA and CDR2 is SQIVND (reference sequence). The DNA of the CDR3 is TGTGCCAGTAGCTCGACAACCGTAAACTATGGCTACACCTTC. It specifies CASSSTTVNYGYTF.

V usage is TRBV18 and J usage is TRBJ2-7; TRBD1 matches 8 bases. The V and J ends lost 2 bases and 5 bases, in that order; junction bases with no gene match: 5. Per germline, CDR1 KGHSH and CDR2 LQKENI. The CDR3 sequence is 14 residues long. The DNA of the CDR3 is TGTGCCAGCTCACCAAGGGCAGGGGGCGACGAGCAGTACTTC. It translates to CASSPRAGGDEQYF.

The chain carries TRBV19 and TRBJ2-5; 12 bases map to TRBD2. The CDR3 consists of 16 residues. Germline lookup yields CDR1 LNHDA and CDR2 SQIVND (reference sequence). V gave up 1 base and J gave up 0 bases; unmatched junction bases: 0. The DNA of the CDR3 is TGTGCCAGTAGTATAGGGACTAGCGGGAACCAAGAGACCCAGTACTTC. This gives the protein CASSIGTSGNQETQYF.

The chain has TRBV19 and TRBJ1-4; 8 positions match TRBD1. The CDR3 has 13 residues. The V gene end was trimmed by 6 bases and the J gene end by 7 bases; junction bases not matched to a gene: 4. Germline CDR1 and CDR2: LNHDA and SQIVND (reference sequence). In nucleotides, the CDR3 is TGTGCCAGTAGCAGAGGGACAGGTGAAAAACTGTTTTTT. Translated: CASSRGTGEKLFF. The full variable domain, in which reference TRBV19 and TRBJ1-4 provide the parts outside the CDR3, is DGGITQSPKYLFRKEGQNVTLSCEQNLNHDAMYWYRQDPGQGLRLIYYSQIVNDFQKGDIAEGYSVSREKKESFPLTVTSAQKNPTAFYLCASSRGTGEKLFFGSGTQLSVL.

DNA of the CDR3: TGTGCCAGCATGGACAGGGTCTCCTACGAGCAGTACTTC. This translates into CASMDRVSYEQYF. The chain recombines TRBV6-5 with TRBJ2-7; 8 bases line up with TRBD1. The CDR3 is 13 residues long. In germline, CDR1 is MNHEY, CDR2 SVGAGI. After removal of 7 bases from V and 0 bases from J, the junction contained 2 bases not matched to a gene.

The gene calls are TRBV15 and TRBJ2-1; 7 nucleotides match TRBD1. Trimming took 1 base from V and 3 from J; bases not matched to a gene: 0. The CDR3 is 14 residues long. Germline V gene sequence: CDR1 LNHNV, CDR2 YYDKDF (reference sequence). CDR3: CATSRGQGYNEQFF. The CDR3 nucleotides read TGTGCCACCAGCAGAGGACAGGGCTACAATGAGCAGTTCTTC.

This clone has a handful of counts. This chain joins TRBV6-6 and TRBJ2-7; perhaps TRBD2 as D (7 bases). The CDR3 is made up of 11 amino acids. Trimming stripped 5 bases from V and 9 bases from J, with 11 bases between. Germline V gene sequence: CDR1 MNHNY, CDR2 SVGAGI (reference sequence). CDR3 sequence: CASSLGGLQYF. The DNA for the CDR3 is TGTGCCAGCAGTCTCGGGGGGCTGCAGTACTTC.

The count of this clone is one. The V call is TRBV4-2, the J call TRBJ2-3; 15 positions match TRBD2. The CDR3 is 20 amino acids. V gave up 4 bases and J gave up 3 bases; unmatched junction bases: 14. CDR1 and CDR2 (germline): LGHNA, YNFKEQ. The CDR3 loop reads CASSLGLAGGNLGLTDTQYF. In DNA, the CDR3 is TGTGCCAGCAGCCTCGGACTAGCGGGGGGGAATCTGGGATTAACAGATACGCAGTATTTT.

The J gene is TRBJ2-3, the V gene TRBV6-5; a weak D match, TRBD1 (6 bases). Germline V gives CDR1 MNHEY, CDR2 SVGAGI. The CDR3 extends over 16 amino acids. V was cut by 0 bases and J by 3 bases, with 13 bases left in between. The CDR3 is CASSYSAGVVTDTQYF. The CDR3 nucleotides read TGTGCCAGCAGTTACTCGGCAGGGGTAGTTACAGATACGCAGTATTTT.

The V gene is TRBV7-2, the J gene TRBJ2-3; D is possibly TRBD1 (6 bases). The CDR3 contains 14 residues. The V end was cut by 3 bases, the J end by 6 bases, with 13 bases between. Germline lookup yields CDR1 SGHTA and CDR2 FQGNSA. CDR3 nucleotides: TGTGCCAGCAGCTTGAACAGGGTGGGCGATACGCAGTATTTT. This codes for CASSLNRVGDTQYF.

This chain uses TRBV2 with TRBJ1-2; maybe TRBD1 (5 bases). Trimming removed 0 bases from V and 8 bases from J, with 16 bases in between. The CDR3 has 15 amino acids. CDR1 SNHLY and CDR2 FYNNEI come from the germline V gene. CDR3 in DNA: TGTGCCAGCAGTGAAGCGCTTCGCCGCAGGGAGGGCTACACCTTC. Its protein is CASSEALRRREGYTF.

The genes are TRBV5-6 and TRBJ2-5, with 9 bases identical to TRBD1. The J segment lost 2 bases and the V segment lost 4 bases, leaving 6 bases of the junction unmatched. Germline values: CDR1 SGHDT, CDR2 YYEEEE. The CDR3 spans 15 residues. CDR3: CASSGGQGFQETQYF. CDR3 bases: TGTGCCAGCAGCGGGGGACAGGGTTTTCAAGAGACCCAGTACTTC.

The V gene is TRBV7-2, the J gene TRBJ1-6; 8 bases line up with TRBD1. The CDR3 has 16 residues. Germline V gene data show CDR1 as SGHTA and CDR2 as FQGNSA. The trim removed 0 bases at V and 7 bases at J, leaving 5 bases unmatched. The CDR3 DNA reads as TGTGCCAGCAGCTTAGCCCTGGACAGGGACAATTCACCCCTCCACTTT. This sequence encodes CASSLALDRDNSPLHF. Full variable domain (missing parts from reference TRBV7-2 and TRBJ1-6): GAGVSQSPSNKVTEKGKDVELRCDPISGHTALYWYRQSLGQGLEFLIYFQGNSAPDKSGLPSDRFSAERTGGSVSTLTIQRTQQEDSAVYLCASSLALDRDNSPLHFGNGTRLTVT.

The chain uses TRBV7-3 and TRBJ2-1, with D tentatively TRBD2 (7 bases). CDR1 is SGHTA, CDR2 FQGTGA, per germline. The CDR3 loop spans 14 amino acids. The V gene lost 5 bases and the J gene lost 2 bases, with 10 bases spanning the gap. Here the CDR3 DNA reads TGTGCCAGCAGCATCGGGGGGCCCTACAATGAGCAGTTCTTC. Translating it yields CASSIGGPYNEQFF.

The chain is built from TRBV27 and TRBJ1-1; D call uncertain. CDR3 size: 15 residues. Germline V gene sequence: CDR1 MNHEY, CDR2 SMNVEV (reference sequence). V lost 0 bases and J 4 bases, leaving 12 bases between the germline ends. CDR3 region: CASSLSKIGTTEAFF. CDR3 DNA sequence: TGTGCCAGCAGTTTATCGAAAATTGGTACCACTGAAGCTTTCTTT.

The rearrangement links TRBV28 to TRBJ2-3; 11 nucleotides line up with TRBD2. The V segment lost 2 bases and the J segment 3 bases; nucleotides outside the gene matches: 7. CDR1 is MDHEN, CDR2 SYDVKM, per germline. CDR3 length: 17 amino acids. The CDR3 sequence is CASSLTSGGGPTDTQYF. The CDR3 nucleotides read TGTGCCAGCAGTTTAACTAGCGGGGGAGGGCCAACAGATACGCAGTATTTT.

Here the CDR3 DNA reads TGCGCCAGCAGCTTGGATCCTTCTCGGGAGACCCAGTACTTC. As protein: CASSLDPSRETQYF. This chain joins TRBV5-1 and TRBJ2-5, with no clear D. The CDR3 has 14 residues. The germline gives CDR1 SGHRS, CDR2 YFSETQ. V dropped 0 bases and J dropped 5 bases, with 11 bases sitting between them.

V gene TRBV27 combines with J gene TRBJ2-7; maybe TRBD1 (5 bases). CDR3 size: 14 residues. V was shortened by 1 base and J by 2 bases, with 9 bases between the two germline ends. Germline assignment: CDR1 MNHEY and CDR2 SMNVEV (reference sequence). The CDR3: CASSLWGATYEQYF. The CDR3 DNA follows: TGTGCCAGCAGTTTATGGGGCGCCACCTACGAGCAGTACTTC.

The chain joins TRBV27 to TRBJ2-5, with a tentative D call TRBD2 (5 bases). V was trimmed by 4 bases and J by 0 bases, leaving 9 bases between them. The CDR3 runs 14 residues. Germline lookup yields CDR1 MNHEY and CDR2 SMNVEV (reference sequence). The CDR3 bases are TGTGCCAGCAGTTCCCGGAGGTACCAAGAGACCCAGTACTTC. It is translated as CASSSRRYQETQYF.

This clone was picked up one time. This chain uses TRBV5-1 with TRBJ2-1; 9 nucleotides match TRBD2. Germline lookup yields CDR1 SGHRS and CDR2 YFSETQ. CDR3 length: 15 amino acids. Germline trimming cut 1 base from V and 7 bases from J; bases unmatched to any gene: 6. Written as DNA, the CDR3 is TGCGCCAGCAGCTTGATAGGCGGGGGGGATAATGAGCAGTTCTTC. Protein sequence: CASSLIGGGDNEQFF. Using reference TRBV5-1 and TRBJ2-1 for the parts outside the CDR3, the full variable domain is KAGVTQTPRYLIKTRGQQVTLSCSPISGHRSVSWYQQTPGQGLQFLFEYFSETQRNKGNFPGRFSGRQFSNSRSEMNVSTLELGDSALYLCASSLIGGGDNEQFFGPGTRLTVL.

V is TRBV6-1 and J is TRBJ1-5; possibly TRBD1 for D (6 bases). Looked up from germline, CDR1 is MNHNS and CDR2 is SASEGT. CDR3 size: 16 residues. Trimming pared 1 base from V and 2 bases from J, leaving 12 bases between. As DNA, the CDR3 is TGTGCCAGCAGTGAAGGAACACAGGGACGCAATCAGCCCCAGCATTTT. It translates to CASSEGTQGRNQPQHF.

The chain is built from TRBV6-5 and TRBJ1-1; D is undetermined. The V end lost 4 bases, the J end lost 0 bases, and 12 bases lay between the germline ends. Per germline, CDR1 MNHEY and CDR2 SVGAGI. The CDR3 covers 15 residues. CDR3 sequence reads: CASSFRREVNTEAFF. CDR3 sequence (DNA): TGTGCCAGCAGTTTTCGACGGGAAGTGAACACTGAAGCTTTCTTT.